Following are 8 T cell receptor beta chains from one sample sequenced in a study of T cells after somatic rescue of genetic block (dated by TCRdb to about 2020). Libraries were made using the immunoSEQ multiplex PCR assay. The source is immuneACCESS, and TCRdb retained only in-frame sequences with V and J called. Part of the clones is not carried over; for the studies checked, unresolved V genes explain less than half of this, and the remainder is unexplained. This sample comprises approximately 16,000 clones, roughly three quarters of them detected only once. Of the sample, 27% is held by the ten largest clones. Sequences were obtained from peripheral blood mononuclear cells (PBMCs). All receptors derive from a young man.

A remark on this clone: Mismatch with germline at one junction end may stem from a read error. This sequence joins TRBV27 and TRBJ1-2; TRBD1 is a possible D gene (6 bases). The CDR3 runs 13 residues. The germline gives CDR1 MNHEY, CDR2 SMNVEV (reference sequence). The CDR3 region has the DNA TGTGCCAGCAGTTCCCCCCCCGCCAGGGACAAGTACTTC. Its protein product is CASSSPPARDKYF.

This chain joins TRBV4-2 and TRBJ2-4; D is possibly TRBD2 (7 bases). V lost 2 bases and J lost 3, with 17 bases in between. The CDR3 consists of 17 residues. In germline, CDR1 is LGHNA, CDR2 YNFKEQ. The CDR3 sequence is CASSQMGAGVGKNIQYF. In nucleotides, the CDR3 is TGTGCCAGCAGCCAAATGGGGGCGGGAGTGGGCAAAAACATTCAGTACTTC.

V is TRBV23-1 and J is TRBJ2-7; TRBD2 is a possible D gene (5 bases). TRBV23-1 is assigned to the ORF class and has an uncertain function. The CDR3 extends over 19 amino acids. V was cut by 2 bases and J by 0 bases, with 23 bases left in between. CDR3 in DNA: TGCGCCAGCAGTCAAACGGGAAAGGGAAGGGTCTCCTCCTCCTACGAGCAGTACTTC. Residues: CASSQTGKGRVSSSYEQYF.

This clone has a single count. The chain uses TRBV10-1 and TRBJ2-3; TRBD1 aligns across 8 bases. Germline CDR1 WNHNN, CDR2 SYGVQD (reference sequence). CDR3 length: 17 amino acids. The V and J ends lost 6 bases and 0 bases, in that order; junction bases with no gene match: 11. CDR3 DNA: TGCGCCAGCAGCCCCGGGACAGGCTACCCTAGCACAGATACGCAGTATTTT. This translates into CASSPGTGYPSTDTQYF.

The chain joins TRBV2 to TRBJ2-7; tentatively, D is TRBD1 (6 bases). CDR1 and CDR2 (germline): SNHLY, FYNNEI. CDR3 length: 14 residues. V was clipped by 7 bases and J by 4 bases, with 17 bases between them. The CDR3 reads CASTWQGLKYEQYF. The CDR3 DNA reads TGTGCCAGCACCTGGCAGGGGCTTAAATACGAGCAGTACTTC.

This rearrangement joins TRBV6-5 to TRBJ2-3; 12 nucleotides align to TRBD2. The CDR3 runs 16 residues. V shed 0 bases and J 7 bases; nucleotides not matched to a gene: 5. Germline lookup yields CDR1 MNHEY and CDR2 SVGAGI. The DNA for the CDR3 is TGTGCCAGCAGTTACTCGAGAAGGACTAGCGGGAATACGCAGTATTTT. It codes for CASSYSRRTSGNTQYF.

The chain couples TRBV5-1 to TRBJ2-3, with D tentatively TRBD2 (6 bases). CDR1 SGHRS and CDR2 YFSETQ come from the germline V gene. CDR3 length: 17 amino acids. The ends were cut back, 2 bases at V and 0 bases at J, with 16 bases in the middle. The CDR3 region is CASSFAPPGTSTDTQYF. The CDR3 bases are TGCGCCAGCAGCTTTGCCCCCCCGGGGACTAGCACAGATACGCAGTATTTT.

This clone was picked up a small number of times. The chain links TRBV28 to TRBJ2-7, with 9 bases that match TRBD1. The CDR3 length is 18 residues. The germline V gene encodes CDR1 MDHEN and CDR2 SYDVKM. The junction had 11 bases not matched to a gene; V was cut back by 2 bases and J by 0 bases. CDR3 loop: CASSLNRDRVKSSYEQYF. For the CDR3, the DNA is TGTGCCAGCAGTTTAAACCGGGACAGGGTTAAAAGCTCCTACGAGCAGTACTTC.